This T cell receptor beta chain was recorded in a study of T cells expressing NK-cell markers. Background on the study: According to the study, TCR beta repertoires originated from sorted CD3+CD56+NKG2C+, CD3+CD56+NKG2C- and CD3+CD56-NKG2C+ T cells. Study-wide results and limits: Whether expanded NKG2C+ T cell clones recognized HCMV stayed uncertain.

This CDR3 is built from 13 residues. TCRdb re-called the 5' RACE reads and catalogs CDR3 proteins one per entry, DNA excluded. The sample includes about 440,000 distinct CDR3 sequences. Turning to this clonotype: What it binds is unknown.

This sequence joins TRBV12-3 or TRBV12-4 and TRBJ1-5; TCRdb designates TRBD1, a call that cannot be tested without DNA. The origin of this receptor is a woman between 18 and 69 years old in good health. Sequencing was carried out using blood T cells: a sorted CD56 or NKG2C T cell subset, CD4+ or CD8+ T cells, or bulk PBMC T cells (not recorded which). This CDR3 reads CASSWQGVQPQHF.